Described below is a single T cell receptor (beta chain) sequence and its context. Its specificity is not known. The data were obtained in a study of cytomegalovirus exposure and HLA in healthy donors. Study results and caveats: In a later analysis, productive TCRs from donors in an Asian-associated ancestry cluster reportedly carried fewer N-insertions than the cohort mean. Analyses of presence and absence presupposed an approximately uniform sequencing depth across donors.

This CDR3 region has 14 residues. Trimming took off 10 bases at V and 0 bases at J, with 17 bases between the two ends. Looked up from germline, CDR1 is SGHRS and CDR2 is YFSETQ. Both 60 Vbeta primers and 13 Jbeta primers went into the PCR. Libraries were prepared by immunoSEQ multiplex PCR; TCRdb keeps only in-frame clonotypes and omits some of them. The sample lists roughly 200,000 clones, less than 85% occurring once. The material sequenced was PBMCs. The V and J genes are TRBV5-1 and TRBJ2-7; possibly TRBD2 for D (6 bases). The receptor comes from a man aged 18 to 30 in good health and CMV-seronegative. The CDR3 nucleotides are TGCGCCCGTCCCCATTCCGGGAGCTCCTACGAGCAGTACTTC. Its translation: CARPHSGSSYEQYF.